This T cell receptor (beta chain) was documented in a study of cytomegalovirus exposure and HLA in healthy donors. The study ran its PCR with 60 Vbeta and 13 Jbeta primers. TCRdb's table, derived via immunoSEQ multiplex PCR, lists solely in-frame clones and lacks some. Seen here are some 130,000 clones, around 63% observed once, and the top ten hold around 1.6%. From germline, CDR1 is MNHNS and CDR2 SASEGT. The CDR3 is 12 residues long. This clonotype was obtained from a human donor in good health. Sequenced sample: PBMCs. This sequence joins TRBV6-1 and TRBJ2-2; 7 positions agree with TRBD1. CDR3 loop: CVLQGRTGELFF. The CDR3 region has the DNA TGTGTCTTACAGGGGAGAACCGGGGAGCTGTTTTTT.